These 9 T cell receptor beta chains were all obtained from the same sample, sequenced in a study of regulatory T cells in long-lasting Graves disease. Arm-PCR of CDR3 regions with iRepertoire HTBI primers generated TCR beta libraries. TCRdb re-called the multiplex PCR reads through MiXCR, storing one row per CDR3 protein. This repertoire shows 420,000 or so distinct CDR3 sequences, around 20% found once; its top ten account for over 25%. The time point denotes: persistent/refractory GD, antithyroid drugs over 5 years with positive TRAb. The TCR library was made from RNA that had been extracted from PBMCs in TRIzol. The sample here was peripheral blood mononuclear cells (PBMCs), taken when the disease was refractory, from a patient treated with antithyroid drugs. These TCRs come from a female donor with Graves disease.

The rearrangement joins TRBV30 to TRBJ1-5, with D hard to call. Trimming cost V 4 bases and J 7 bases, with 14 bases left between them. Germline CDR1 GTSNPN, CDR2 SVGIG (reference sequence). This CDR3 comprises 13 residues. The CDR3 DNA follows: TGTGCCTGGACGAACTGGGAAGGCCAGCCCCAGCATTTT. Amino acids: CAWTNWEGQPQHF.

This clonotype was observed at least ten times. The chain links TRBV28 to TRBJ1-6; no definite D call. V lost 1 base and J 9 bases, leaving 10 bases between the germline ends. The CDR3 runs to 14 residues. The germline V gene encodes CDR1 MDHEN and CDR2 SYDVKM. The CDR3 reads CASSLLGIGSPLHF. The CDR3 DNA is TGTGCCAGCAGTTTATTGGGGATAGGTTCACCCCTCCACTTT.

Only a few counts were recorded for this clonotype. The chain links TRBV9 to TRBJ2-6; 10 bases line up with TRBD1. The length of the CDR3 is 16 residues. The germline V gene has CDR1 SGDLS and CDR2 YYNGEE. Trimming took 4 bases from V and 4 from J; bases not matched to a gene: 5. CDR3 amino acids: CASSPGQGSGANVLTF. The DNA for the CDR3 is TGTGCCAGCAGCCCGGGACAGGGGTCGGGGGCCAACGTCCTGACTTTC.

The rearrangement uses TRBV29-1 and TRBJ2-5; 9 nucleotides agree with TRBD1. V was pared by 7 bases and J by 0 bases, with 9 bases of the junction left unmatched. CDR1 and CDR2 (germline): SQVTM, ANQGSEA. The CDR3 is made up of 15 amino acids. CDR3 protein: CSAGDRGRHQETQYF. The CDR3 DNA follows: TGCAGCGCTGGAGACAGGGGGAGGCACCAAGAGACCCAGTACTTC. Supplemented by reference TRBV29-1 and TRBJ2-5, the full variable domain reads SAVISQKPSRDICQRGTSLTIQCQVDSQVTMMFWYRQQPGQSLTLIATANQGSEATYESGFVIDKFPISRPNLTFSTLTVSNMSPEDSSIYLCSAGDRGRHQETQYFGPGTRLLVL.

There are a few counts of this clonotype. The CDR3: CSARGTATRHEQYF. Written as DNA, the CDR3 is TGCAGTGCTAGGGGGACAGCAACACGCCACGAGCAGTACTTC. The genes are TRBV20-1 and TRBJ2-7; 7 nucleotides agree with TRBD1. This CDR3 contains 14 residues. With 3 bases clipped from V and 5 bases from J, the junction kept 10 bases outside the gene matches. Germline V gene lookup returns CDR1 DFQATT and CDR2 SNEGSKA (reference sequence).

This clonotype was counted a few times. The chain uses TRBV28 and TRBJ1-1; D unresolved. Germline CDR1 and CDR2: MDHEN and SYDVKM. The CDR3 runs to 13 residues. Trimming pared 10 bases from V and 0 bases from J, leaving 12 bases between. The CDR3 here is CATTNHMNTEAFF. The CDR3 DNA reads TGTGCCACTACCAACCATATGAACACTGAAGCTTTCTTT.

The chain joins TRBV11-2 to TRBJ2-7, with D perhaps TRBD1 (6 bases). The germline V gene has CDR1 SGHAT and CDR2 FQNNGV. CDR3 length equals 12 residues. Trimming removed 5 bases from V and 6 bases from J, with 11 bases in between. The CDR3 loop is CASSTGTREQYF. In DNA form, the CDR3 reads TGTGCCAGCAGCACGGGGACACGCGAGCAGTACTTC.

The chain is built from TRBV5-4 and TRBJ2-5, with D possibly being TRBD1 (6 bases). Trimming took 5 bases from V and 2 from J, leaving 13 bases between them. This CDR3 is built from 14 residues. Germline lookup yields CDR1 SGHNT and CDR2 YYREEE (reference sequence). The CDR3 coding sequence is TGTGCCAGCAGTGGGGGCGTGGTGCAAGAGACCCAGTACTTC. The encoded protein is CASSGGVVQETQYF. Looking up the rest from reference TRBV5-4 and TRBJ2-5 gives the full variable domain: ETGVTQSPTHLIKTRGQQVTLRCSSQSGHNTVSWYQQALGQGPQFIFQYYREEENGRGNFPPRFSGLQFPNYSSELNVNALELDDSALYLCASSGGVVQETQYFGPGTRLLVL.

This rearrangement joins TRBV5-5 to TRBJ1-1, with a tentative D call TRBD1 (5 bases). V shed 0 bases and J shed 11 bases, with 17 bases lying between them. This CDR3 is 14 amino acids long. Germline CDR1 is SGHKS and CDR2 is YYEKEE (reference sequence). This chain's CDR3 is CASSLVKSGRGAFF. The CDR3 nucleotides are TGTGCCAGCAGCTTGGTAAAATCCGGCCGGGGGGCTTTCTTT.